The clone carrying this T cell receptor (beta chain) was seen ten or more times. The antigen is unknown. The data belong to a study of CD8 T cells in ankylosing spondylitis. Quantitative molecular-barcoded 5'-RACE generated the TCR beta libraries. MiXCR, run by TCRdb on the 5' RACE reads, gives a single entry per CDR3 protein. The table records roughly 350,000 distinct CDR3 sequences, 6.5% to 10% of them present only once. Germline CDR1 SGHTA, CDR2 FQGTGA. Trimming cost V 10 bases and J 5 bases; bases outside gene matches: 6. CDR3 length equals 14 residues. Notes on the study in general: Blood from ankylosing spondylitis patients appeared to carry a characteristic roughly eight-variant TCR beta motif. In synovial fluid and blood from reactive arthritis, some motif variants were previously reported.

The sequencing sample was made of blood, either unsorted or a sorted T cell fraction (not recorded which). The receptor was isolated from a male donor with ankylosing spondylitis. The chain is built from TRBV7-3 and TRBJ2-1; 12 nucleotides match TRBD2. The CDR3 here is CATRTSGTNNEQFF. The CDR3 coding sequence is TGTGCCACTAGGACTAGCGGGACGAACAATGAGCAGTTCTTC.